Below, 28 T cell receptor beta chains from the same sample are listed, as sequenced in a study of post-analysis software for immune sequencing data. Each TCR beta cDNA library carried unique molecular identifiers. From the PCR reads, TCRdb called clonotypes with MiXCR, one entry per CDR3 protein. The profile shows some 160,000 distinct CDR3 sequences, roughly 34% of them singletons. Here the sequenced sample was blood, taken after autologous hematopoietic stem cell transplantation. The receptors were sampled from a girl under 18 with multiple sclerosis.

The rearrangement joins TRBV28 to TRBJ2-5; no clear D. Judging by the DNA end, TRBJ2-7 fits better; the J call may be wrong. This CDR3 is built from 11 residues. From germline, CDR1 is MDHEN and CDR2 SYDVKM. CDR3 sequence (DNA): TGTGCCAGCAGTCCCCGCAACGAGCAGTACTTC. This codes for CASSPRNEQYF.

There are many counts of this clonotype. The rearrangement uses TRBV29-1 and TRBJ2-7; the D gene is possibly TRBD2 (5 bases). CDR1 and CDR2 from the germline V gene are SQVTM and ANQGSEA. This CDR3 region has 12 residues. The ends were cut back, 7 bases at V and 6 bases at J, with 16 bases in the middle. The CDR3 here is CSARTDSTEQYF. Here the CDR3 DNA reads TGCAGCGCTCGGACTGATTCTACCGAGCAGTACTTC.

V usage is TRBV6-5 and J usage is TRBJ2-3; the match to TRBD2 covers 7 bases. Germline values: CDR1 MNHEY, CDR2 SVGAGI. This CDR3 comprises 15 residues. With 5 bases clipped from V and 3 bases from J, the junction kept 8 bases outside the gene matches. Here the CDR3 DNA reads TGTGCCAGCAGTCCACCGGGACTAATGACAGATACGCAGTATTTT. Translating it yields CASSPPGLMTDTQYF.

The chain has TRBV4-2 and TRBJ2-3, with 11 bases that match TRBD2. The V gene end was trimmed by 4 bases and the J gene end by 4 bases; junction bases not matched to a gene: 7. Germline V gene sequence: CDR1 LGHNA, CDR2 YNFKEQ. The CDR3 totals 16 residues. The CDR3 sequence is CASSRPGLAEPDTQYF. In DNA form, the CDR3 reads TGTGCCAGCAGCCGTCCGGGACTAGCGGAACCAGATACGCAGTATTTT.

This chain uses TRBV28 with TRBJ1-4; maybe TRBD1 (6 bases). This CDR3 has 16 amino acids. V was trimmed by 6 bases and J by 7 bases, leaving 21 bases between them. Germline lookup yields CDR1 MDHEN and CDR2 SYDVKM. CDR3 DNA sequence: TGTGCCAGCAGCGACCCGGGGGGCGGGGGACTTGAAAAACTGTTTTTT. Translated, it gives CASSDPGGGGLEKLFF.

This clonotype occurred a few times. This chain uses TRBV18 with TRBJ2-7; the match to TRBD1 covers 9 bases. The CDR3 consists of 15 residues. Germline CDR1 and CDR2: KGHSH and LQKENI. The trim removed 5 bases at V and 1 base at J, leaving 6 bases unmatched. In DNA form, the CDR3 reads TGTGCCAGCTCAATCGGGACAGGGACTTCCTACGAGCAGTACTTC. Protein sequence: CASSIGTGTSYEQYF.

Notes on this clonotype: The junction differs from germline at one of its ends, possibly a read error. The chain couples TRBV7-7 to TRBJ2-1; 11 bases align to TRBD2. The germline gives CDR1 SSHAT, CDR2 FNYEAQ (reference sequence). The CDR3 covers 16 residues. CDR3 DNA sequence: TGTGCTAGCAGCGCGGGACTAGCGGTGACCTACAATGAGCAGTTCTTC. Translated, it gives CASSAGLAVTYNEQFF.

This clonotype was counted at least ten times. The V call is TRBV29-1, the J call TRBJ2-7; D may be TRBD1 or TRBD2 (7 bases each). CDR3 size: 13 residues. Per germline, CDR1 SQVTM and CDR2 ANQGSEA. With 6 bases removed from V and 0 bases from J, the gap between germline ends came to 12 bases. The CDR3 DNA sequence: TGCAGCGTCAGGGGGGGCGACTCCTACGAGCAGTACTTC. It specifies CSVRGGDSYEQYF.

With respect to this clonotype: At one of its ends the junction is not consistent with the germline gene, which may arise from a read error. This chain joins TRBV6-4 and TRBJ2-7, with 10 bases fitting TRBD2. The length of the CDR3 is 14 residues. Germline CDR1 reads MRHNA; CDR2 reads SNTAGT. CDR3 protein: CASRESRASGRVDF. Written as DNA, the CDR3 is TGTGCCAGCAGGGAGAGCCGGGCTAGCGGGAGAGTAGACTTC.

This clonotype was picked up one time. The gene calls are TRBV5-6 and TRBJ2-1; D call uncertain. CDR1 and CDR2 (germline): SGHDT, YYEEEE. The CDR3 contains 14 residues. Trimming removed 6 bases at V and 0 bases at J, with 10 bases between. The DNA of the CDR3 is TGTGCCAGCAACGTAGACGGCTCCTACAATGAGCAGTTCTTC. This codes for CASNVDGSYNEQFF.

The V and J genes are TRBV20-1 and TRBJ2-7; D possibly corresponds to TRBD1 (6 bases). The CDR3 runs to 15 residues. Trimming left V 0 bases short and J 1 base short, with 13 bases between. Germline V CDR1 and CDR2: DFQATT, SNEGSKA (reference sequence). The CDR3: CSARDQGQGSYEQYF. For the CDR3, the DNA is TGCAGTGCTAGAGATCAAGGGCAGGGGTCCTACGAGCAGTACTTC.

The genes are TRBV10-3 and TRBJ2-1, with TRBD1 as a possible D gene (6 bases). The CDR3 loop spans 15 amino acids. Germline V gene data show CDR1 as ENHRY and CDR2 as SYGVKD. V was pared by 2 bases and J by 3 bases, with 11 bases between. The CDR3 loop is CAISERDTNYNEQFF. The CDR3 nucleotides are TGTGCCATCAGTGAGAGGGACACAAACTACAATGAGCAGTTCTTC.

This clonotype was seen a handful of times. The CDR3 DNA is TGTGCCAGCATGGCGGGGGCAGTTGGCTACACCTTC. This encodes CASMAGAVGYTF. This chain joins TRBV28 and TRBJ1-2; maybe TRBD1 (6 bases). The V gene lost 7 bases and the J gene lost 7 bases, with 13 bases spanning the gap. The germline V gene encodes CDR1 MDHEN and CDR2 SYDVKM. The CDR3 covers 12 residues.

This clonotype has only a few counts. This chain joins TRBV20-1 and TRBJ1-2; D not resolved. Germline CDR1 reads DFQATT; CDR2 reads SNEGSKA (reference sequence). The CDR3 sequence is 14 residues long. The V gene lost 2 bases and the J gene lost 8 bases, with 18 bases spanning the gap. This CDR3 reads CSARRPRRTWGYTF. The CDR3 region has the DNA TGCAGTGCTAGAAGACCCCGGAGGACTTGGGGCTACACCTTC.

The chain is built from TRBV7-3 and TRBJ2-5, with TRBD2 matching 8 bases. With V trimmed by 2 bases and J by 11 bases, 13 bases remained unmatched. This CDR3 is built from 15 residues. CDR1 SGHTA and CDR2 FQGTGA come from the germline V gene. The CDR3 nucleotides read TGTGCCAGCAGCTTAGCGGGAGGTAATTTTGGTGAGCAGTACTTC. Translation: CASSLAGGNFGEQYF.

The chain employs TRBV7-2 and TRBJ2-7; D possibly corresponds to TRBD1 (6 bases). V dropped 5 bases and J dropped 9 bases, with 20 bases sitting between them. This CDR3 contains 14 residues. The germline V gene encodes CDR1 SGHTA and CDR2 FQGNSA. CDR3 nucleotide sequence: TGTGCCAGCAGCGAAGGGGGTTGGATACGGGGGCAGTACTTC. Its protein product is CASSEGGWIRGQYF.

This clonotype was observed at least ten times. This rearrangement joins TRBV6-5 to TRBJ2-7; 8 nucleotides agree with TRBD1. Trimming removed 6 bases from V and 4 bases from J; junction bases left unmatched: 11. CDR1 MNHEY and CDR2 SVGAGI come from the germline V gene. The CDR3 is 15 residues long. The CDR3 bases are TGTGCCAGCAGGACCCCCGGGACAGGAGAATACGAGCAGTACTTC. The encoded protein is CASRTPGTGEYEQYF.

This clonotype was picked up a small number of times. The rearrangement links TRBV4-2 to TRBJ2-5; D possibly uses TRBD1 or TRBD2 (6 bases each). Germline-derived CDR1 and CDR2 are LGHNA and YNFKEQ. Trimming took 5 bases from V and 5 from J, leaving 15 bases between them. The CDR3 extends over 14 amino acids. CDR3: CASSSLVGGETQYF. The CDR3 coding sequence is TGTGCCAGCAGCTCACTCGTAGGGGGGGAGACCCAGTACTTC.

This clonotype was observed many times. The rearrangement joins TRBV4-3 to TRBJ2-4; D may correspond to TRBD1 or TRBD2 (6 bases each). CDR3 length: 15 residues. The germline gives CDR1 LGHNA, CDR2 YSLEER. The V and J ends lost 2 bases and 6 bases respectively, with 14 bases between them. The CDR3 loop is CASSQWGARGNIQYF. CDR3 bases: TGCGCCAGCAGCCAATGGGGGGCGCGGGGAAACATTCAGTACTTC.

This chain uses TRBV6-5 with TRBJ2-5, with TRBD2 matching 8 bases. Per the germline V gene, CDR1 is MNHEY and CDR2 is SVGAGI. V dropped 2 bases and J dropped 0; count of bases not matched to a gene: 5. The CDR3 extends over 16 amino acids. CDR3 protein: CASSYGQRGNQETQYF. The CDR3 nucleotides are TGTGCCAGCAGTTACGGCCAGCGGGGGAACCAAGAGACCCAGTACTTC.

This rearrangement joins TRBV7-2 to TRBJ2-1; unclear D gene. The V end lost 1 base, the J end lost 10 bases, and 11 bases lay between the germline ends. Germline V gene data show CDR1 as SGHTA and CDR2 as FQGNSA. CDR3 length equals 13 residues. The CDR3 DNA sequence: TGTGCCAGCAGCTTAGAGGCGCGGCGAGAGCAGTTCTTC. Translation: CASSLEARREQFF.

The chain uses TRBV28 and TRBJ2-5; D is possibly TRBD1 (6 bases). The length of the CDR3 is 14 residues. Trimming took 6 bases from V and 4 from J, leaving 15 bases between them. Germline V lookup: CDR1 MDHEN, CDR2 SYDVKM. Written as DNA, the CDR3 is TGTGCCAGCAGGTTAAGGGGGTACGGAGAGACCCAGTACTTC. Translation gives CASRLRGYGETQYF.

This clonotype was observed a single time. A single base separates this from a much larger clone, so it may be a read error. The chain recombines TRBV5-1 with TRBJ2-7, with 8 nucleotides matching TRBD2. The length of the CDR3 is 16 residues. The ends lost 4 bases at V and 9 bases at J; junction bases unmatched: 18. Germline V gene sequence: CDR1 SGHRS, CDR2 YFSETQ. The CDR3 region is CASSPSREAPGVRQYF. CDR3 in DNA: TGCGCCAGCAGCCCGTCGCGGGAGGCCCCGGGGGTACGGCAGTACTTC.

The CDR3 sequence: CAISATGVGPQETQYF. In DNA form, the CDR3 reads TGTGCCATCAGTGCGACAGGGGTGGGGCCTCAAGAGACCCAGTACTTC. The V call is TRBV10-3, the J call TRBJ2-5; 8 positions match TRBD1. The length of the CDR3 is 16 residues. J gave up 2 bases and V 4 bases, and 9 bases lay outside the gene matches. Per germline, CDR1 ENHRY and CDR2 SYGVKD.

This clonotype was seen more than once but under ten times. This chain uses TRBV2 with TRBJ2-5; 7 bases map to TRBD2. Germline V gives CDR1 SNHLY, CDR2 FYNNEI. The CDR3 has 13 residues. V shed 6 bases and J 3 bases; nucleotides not matched to a gene: 4. For the CDR3, the DNA is TGTGCCAGCAGCCCCGGGACTAAAGAGACCCAGTACTTC. This gives the protein CASSPGTKETQYF.

This clonotype was observed a handful of times. V gene TRBV20-1 combines with J gene TRBJ2-1, with D perhaps TRBD2 (6 bases). V shed 6 bases and J shed 0 bases, with 15 bases lying between them. Germline loops: CDR1 DFQATT, CDR2 SNEGSKA (reference sequence). The CDR3 covers 15 residues. The CDR3 sequence is CSASGLTGSYNEQFF. Here the CDR3 DNA reads TGCAGTGCAAGCGGACTAACGGGCTCCTACAATGAGCAGTTCTTC.

V is TRBV27 and J is TRBJ1-5; no clear D. V was clipped by 2 bases and J by 6 bases, with 11 bases between them. This CDR3 is built from 14 residues. Germline values: CDR1 MNHEY, CDR2 SMNVEV (reference sequence). This CDR3 is CASSLRSGSQPQHF. The CDR3 region has the DNA TGTGCCAGCAGTTTACGATCAGGAAGTCAGCCCCAGCATTTT.

This clonotype has more than one count but fewer than ten. V and J are TRBV28 and TRBJ1-2; 8 bases are shared with TRBD1. The trim removed 6 bases at V and 5 bases at J, leaving 11 bases unmatched. The CDR3 totals 15 residues. Germline V gives CDR1 MDHEN, CDR2 SYDVKM. The DNA of the CDR3 is TGTGCCAGCAGCTCCAAAGGACAGGGCGTATATGGCTACACCTTC. It specifies CASSSKGQGVYGYTF.